A selection of T cell receptor beta chains follows, all from one sample in a study of cytomegalovirus exposure and HLA in healthy donors. Libraries were prepared by immunoSEQ multiplex PCR; TCRdb keeps only in-frame clonotypes and omits some of them. The table shows 150,000 to 200,000 clones, with 80% to 85% occurring only once. The specimen sequenced was PBMCs. These receptors were obtained from a man aged 18 to 30 in good health and CMV-seronegative. The CDR3 runs from the conserved cysteine through the conserved F or W. D genes are given only for firm matches. Size is stated for part of the rows, as once, few or many counts, or as a class when the clone is expanded.

TGTGCCAGCAGCTCTAACGACGACTGGACAGGGGGCGAGCAGTACTTC	CASSSNDDWTGGEQYF	TRBV7-9	TRBJ2-7	TRBD1	.
TGTGCCAGTAGTATCTCCGGGACAGGGGGCACTCAAGCTTTCTTT	CASSISGTGGTQAFF	TRBV19	TRBJ1-1	TRBD1	.
TGTGCCAGCAGACTAGCGGGAGGGACCGGGGAGCTGTTTTTT	CASRLAGGTGELFF	TRBV28	TRBJ2-2	TRBD2	.
TGTGCCAGCAGTGTAGGGGGACAGGGGGCCGAGACCCAGTACTTC	CASSVGGQGAETQYF	TRBV28	TRBJ2-5	TRBD1	.
TGTGCCAGCAGTCGCCCAGGGAACACTGAAGCTTTCTTT	CASSRPGNTEAFF	TRBV6-5	TRBJ1-1	.	few
TGTGCCAGCAGCTCGAGGAACGGAGACTACGAGCAGTACTTC	CASSSRNGDYEQYF	TRBV5-4	TRBJ2-7	.	once
TGTGCCAGCAGCACGGGACAGGGGTGTGAAAAACTGTTTTTT	CASSTGQGCEKLFF	TRBV21-1	TRBJ1-4	.	.
TGTGCCAGCAGCTTAGCACTAGCGGGCGAGCAGTTCTTC	CASSLALAGEQFF	TRBV7-6	TRBJ2-1	TRBD2	.
TGTGCCAGTAGTGGGGCTGGCAATCAGCCCCAGCATTTT	CASSGAGNQPQHF	TRBV19	TRBJ1-5	.	.
TGTGCCAGCAGTGGATGGAGAGGGGGCTTGGCCTACGAGCAGTACTTC	CASSGWRGGLAYEQYF	TRBV6-1	TRBJ2-7	TRBD1	.
TGTGCCAGCAGGCAGGGTGACACCTACACCGGGGAGCTGTTTTTT	CASRQGDTYTGELFF	TRBV28	TRBJ2-2	.	.
TGCGCCAGCAGTGCTTTGGGGGGCGGGGGATTGGGCACTGAAGCTTTCTTT	CASSALGGGGLGTEAFF	TRBV10-1	TRBJ1-1	.	few
TGTGCCAGCAGTTTCGCGGGACTGGGACGGAGTCGCTCTGGAAACACCATATATTTT	CASSFAGLGRSRSGNTIYF	TRBV28	TRBJ1-3	.	.
TGTGCCAGCAGCCCGGGACAGCGTAGCTCCTACGAGCAGTACTTC	CASSPGQRSSYEQYF	TRBV7-9	TRBJ2-7	TRBD1	.
TGTGCCACGTCGGGTTCTGATAGCAATCAGCCCCAGCATTTT	CATSGSDSNQPQHF	TRBV10-3	TRBJ1-5	.	few
TGTGCCAGCAGCGAGGGACAGGCCTACGGCGGGGAGCTGTTTTTT	CASSEGQAYGGELFF	TRBV7-2	TRBJ2-2	TRBD1	.
TGCGCCAGCAGCTTGGCAGGGGTTTCGACCTACGAGCAGTACTTC	CASSLAGVSTYEQYF	TRBV5-1	TRBJ2-7	.	.
TGTGCCAGCAACAGACAGGGTTATGAGCAGTTCTTC	CASNRQGYEQFF	TRBV2	TRBJ2-1	TRBD1	.
TGCGCCAGCAGCCCTCGCGGGGGGTCCCTGGGGCAGTACTTC	CASSPRGGSLGQYF	TRBV4-3	TRBJ2-7	TRBD2	.
TGTGCCAGCAGTGAACGGGGGATTGGGTACGAGCAGTACTTC	CASSERGIGYEQYF	TRBV2	TRBJ2-7	.	.